The T cell receptor beta chain described here comes from a study of PD-1 blockade in mismatch repair-deficient tumors. Study-wide points: Tumor-resident clones, often undetectable pretreatment in blood, expanded then contracted after pembrolizumab.

Noted time point: identical roughly 10-day culture without peptide (control). All patients were mismatch repair deficient, assessed by either PCR or immunohistochemistry. Each of 7 or 8 ELISpot-reactive candidate peptides was used for 10-day stimulation. CDR3 length equals 15 residues. Germline V gene lookup returns CDR1 SGHRS and CDR2 YFSETQ. Trimming cost V 1 base and J 2 bases, with 9 bases left between them. Libraries were prepared by immunoSEQ multiplex PCR; TCRdb keeps only in-frame clonotypes and omits some of them. The table lists more than 13,000 clones, approximately 84% of them singletons. To note about this clone: Its antigen is unidentified.

Sequenced material: cells cultured in vitro, taken from a patient treated with pembrolizumab. This chain joins TRBV5-1 and TRBJ2-2; D gene uncertain. This TCR derives from an adult with mismatch repair-deficient cancer. The CDR3 bases are TGCGCCAGCAGCTTGATTACGGTCAACACCGGGGAGCTGTTTTTT. It translates to CASSLITVNTGELFF.